The sequence of this T cell receptor beta chain was determined in a study of Graves' ophthalmopathy and Graves' hyperthyroidism. This clonotype was seen more than once but under ten times. Looked up from germline, CDR1 is SEHNR and CDR2 is FQNEAQ (reference sequence). V lost 5 bases, J lost 4 bases, and 11 bases stayed unmatched. This CDR3 has 16 residues. Beta-chain TCR CDR3 regions were amplified from RNA transcripts. In the first round, RT-PCR was carried out with HTBI primers, and a multiplex PCR formed the second round. TCRdb re-called the multiplex PCR reads through MiXCR, storing one row per CDR3 protein. The sample has hundreds of thousands of distinct CDR3 sequences; over 20% are singletons. Exclusion covered patients with other autoimmune diseases or uncontrolled infections (as well as pregnancy or lactation).

Specimen: peripheral blood. J is TRBJ2-5 and V is TRBV7-9; TRBD2 matches at 9 bases. This receptor was taken from a young woman with stable Graves' hyperthyroidism. Some clones in this sample may be carry-over from other donors' samples. The CDR3 here is CASSQGAGGPRETQYF. CDR3 coding DNA: TGTGCCAGCAGCCAAGGCGCGGGGGGGCCAAGAGAGACCCAGTACTTC.